Following are 11 T cell receptor beta chains from one sample sequenced in a study of regulatory T cells in long-lasting Graves disease. In building TCR beta libraries, iRepertoire HTBI primers were used together with Arm-PCR of CDR3 regions. TCRdb independently ran MiXCR on the multiplex PCR reads; one entry per CDR3 protein. The table has 520,000 or so distinct CDR3 sequences, more than 10% seen once; the top ten hold almost 9%. Time point described: newly diagnosed GD, antithyroid drugs for less than 3 months. Making the TCR library involved RNA that had been extracted from PBMCs. These data were likewise used in another study, on T cells in Graves' hyperthyroidism and ophthalmopathy.

The sequenced sample was peripheral blood mononuclear cells (PBMCs), obtained at new diagnosis, from a patient treated with antithyroid drugs. Receptors were obtained from a woman aged 25 to 45 with Graves disease.

A remark on this clonotype: Just one base apart from a much larger clone, this may be a read error. The genes are TRBV2 and TRBJ2-5, with 11 positions matching TRBD2. Germline V gene sequence: CDR1 SNHLY, CDR2 FYNNEI. The CDR3 contains 17 residues. In DNA, the CDR3 is TGTGGCATCAGTGATCCGAATAGCGGGAGGGCCCGGGAGACCCAGTACTTC. Residues: CGISDPNSGRARETQYF.

Many counts were recorded for this clonotype. J is TRBJ1-1 and V is TRBV19, with D possibly matching TRBD1 (5 bases). Germline lookup yields CDR1 LNHDA and CDR2 SQIVND (reference sequence). V gave up 4 bases and J gave up 0 bases, with 12 bases separating them. There are 15 residues in the CDR3. CDR3 protein: CASSRAGWLNTEAFF. CDR3 DNA: TGTGCCAGTAGTAGGGCAGGGTGGTTGAACACTGAAGCTTTCTTT.

This clonotype occurred many times. The rearrangement uses TRBV7-2 and TRBJ2-3; either TRBD1 or TRBD2 may fit D (6 bases each). Germline V gene sequence: CDR1 SGHTA, CDR2 FQGNSA. The V and J ends lost 1 base and 2 bases respectively, with 19 bases between them. This CDR3 is 18 amino acids long. The CDR3, as DNA: TGTGCCAGCAGCTTAGTCTTCATGTGGGGGGCGAACACAGATACGCAGTATTTT. This translates into CASSLVFMWGANTDTQYF.

This clonotype occurred many times. CDR3 protein: CASSQIGNYGYTF. The CDR3 DNA sequence: TGTGCCAGCAGCCAGATTGGTAACTATGGCTACACCTTC. The chain recombines TRBV3-1 with TRBJ1-2; no clear D gene. This CDR3 spans 13 amino acids. The germline CDR1 and CDR2 sequences are LGHDT and YNNKEL (reference sequence). Trimming took off 3 bases at V and 1 base at J, with 6 bases between the two ends.

This clonotype appeared many times. CDR3 amino acids: CSVEGTGLAYEQYF. CDR3 nucleotide sequence: TGCAGCGTTGAAGGTACAGGGTTGGCCTACGAGCAGTACTTC. This chain joins TRBV29-1 and TRBJ2-7, with D tentatively TRBD1 (6 bases). The CDR3 has 14 residues. Per the germline V gene, CDR1 is SQVTM and CDR2 is ANQGSEA. Trimming removed 1 base at V and 2 bases at J, with 12 bases between.

This clonotype was observed at least ten times. For the CDR3, the DNA is TGTGCCAGCAGCGCTCCGGGACAGGGTTCCTATGGCTACACCTTC. It is translated as CASSAPGQGSYGYTF. This chain joins TRBV7-2 and TRBJ1-2; TRBD1 aligns across 9 bases. The V gene end was trimmed by 5 bases and the J gene end by 4 bases; junction bases not matched to a gene: 8. CDR3 length equals 15 residues. The V gene's germline CDR1 is SGHTA and CDR2 FQGNSA.

This clonotype was recorded many times. V gene TRBV20-1 combines with J gene TRBJ2-3, with 10 bases fitting TRBD2. The CDR3 is 14 residues long. CDR1 DFQATT and CDR2 SNEGSKA come from the germline V gene (reference sequence). After removal of 3 bases from V and 5 bases from J, the junction contained 5 bases not matched to a gene. In nucleotides, the CDR3 is TGCAGTGCTAGGTACCTAGCGGGAGTAGATACGCAGTATTTT. Translated, it gives CSARYLAGVDTQYF.

This clonotype was seen a handful of times. The junction shows a germline mismatch at one end, possibly a read error. This chain joins TRBV19 and TRBJ2-5; the match to TRBD1 covers 9 bases. This CDR3 is 14 amino acids long. The V gene's germline CDR1 is LNHDA and CDR2 SQIVND (reference sequence). In DNA form, the CDR3 reads TGTGCCAGCAGTAGGGGGGGACAGGGAGAGACCCAGTACTTC. Translated, it gives CASSRGGQGETQYF. Together with reference TRBV19 and TRBJ2-5, the CDR3 gives the full variable domain: DGGITQSPKYLFRKEGQNVTLSCEQNLNHDAMYWYRQDPGQGLRLIYYSQIVNDFQKGDIAEGYSVSREKKESFPLTVTSAQKNPTAFYLCASSRGGQGETQYFGPGTRLLVL.

This clonotype appeared many times. The gene calls are TRBV29-1 and TRBJ2-3; 10 nucleotides align to TRBD2. The CDR3 spans 15 residues. J lost 2 bases, V lost 5 bases, and 7 bases had no gene match. Per the germline V gene, CDR1 is SQVTM and CDR2 is ANQGSEA. The CDR3 DNA reads as TGCAGCGTTTCAGGACTAGCGGATAACACAGATACGCAGTATTTT. This codes for CSVSGLADNTDTQYF.

The chain joins TRBV19 to TRBJ1-2; D remains unclear. Germline CDR1 reads LNHDA; CDR2 reads SQIVND (reference sequence). The V gene lost 9 bases and the J gene lost 4 bases, with 12 bases spanning the gap. CDR3 length: 12 residues. The CDR3: CASREVGYGYTF. The CDR3 DNA reads TGTGCCAGCCGTGAGGTGGGCTATGGCTACACCTTC.

This clonotype was observed many times. The chain links TRBV3-1 to TRBJ1-1; D might be TRBD1 (6 bases). Germline values: CDR1 LGHDT, CDR2 YNNKEL (reference sequence). The germline V and J ends were trimmed by 6 bases and 2 bases, with 13 bases remaining between them. This CDR3 has 14 residues. CDR3 sequence (DNA): TGTGCCAGCAGGCCGGGGGGGCCAAACACTGAAGCTTTCTTT. It codes for CASRPGGPNTEAFF.